The T cell receptor (beta chain) described here comes from a study of T cell repertoires in cytomegalovirus infection. For the study at large: CMV infection and matching HLA type were both indicated by public TCR beta signatures. Whole-study results and caveats: Ex vivo, HLA-C-restricted CMV-specific TCR beta clonotypes prevailed over the rest of the response.

The CDR3 is 15 residues long. V lost 2 bases, J lost 11 bases, and 9 bases stayed unmatched. Germline values: CDR1 SGHTA, CDR2 FQGTGA. Using its own MiXCR run on the reads, TCRdb lists one record per CDR3 protein. The repertoire consists of about 310,000 distinct CDR3 sequences, with roughly a sixth occurring once and the leading ten covering 12%. In this sample, this clonotype turned up many times. Its specificity is not known. The V call is TRBV7-3, the J call TRBJ2-1; 10 nucleotides line up with TRBD2. The clonotype originates from a human donor in good health (CMV status not recorded). Some clones in this sample may be carry-over from other donors' samples. Specimen: PBMCs. CDR3 coding DNA: TGTGCCAGCAGCTTATGGTCTAGCGGGGGTTTTAAGCAGTTCTTC. Translation: CASSLWSSGGFKQFF.